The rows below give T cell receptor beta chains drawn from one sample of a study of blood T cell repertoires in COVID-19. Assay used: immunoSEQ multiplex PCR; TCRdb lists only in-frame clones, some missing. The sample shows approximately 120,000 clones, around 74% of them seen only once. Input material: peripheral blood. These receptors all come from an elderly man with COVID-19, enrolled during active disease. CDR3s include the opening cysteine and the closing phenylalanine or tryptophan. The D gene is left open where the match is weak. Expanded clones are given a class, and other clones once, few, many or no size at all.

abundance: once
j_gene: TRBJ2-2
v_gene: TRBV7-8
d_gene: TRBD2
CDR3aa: CASSGRGLAGVNTGELFF
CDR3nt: TGTGCCAGCAGCGGGAGGGGACTAGCGGGAGTTAACACCGGGGAGCTGTTTTTT

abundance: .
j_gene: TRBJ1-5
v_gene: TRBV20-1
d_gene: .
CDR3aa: CSASQTADSNQPQHF
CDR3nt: TGCAGTGCTAGTCAGACGGCGGATAGCAATCAGCCCCAGCATTTT

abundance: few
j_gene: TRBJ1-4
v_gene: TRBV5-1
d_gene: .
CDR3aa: CASSLVGYGLFF
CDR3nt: TGCGCCAGCAGCTTGGTGGGCTATGGACTGTTTTTT

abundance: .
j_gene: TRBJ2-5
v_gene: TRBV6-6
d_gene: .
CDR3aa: CASRTEETQYF
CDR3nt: TGTGCCAGCAGAACAGAAGAGACCCAGTACTTC

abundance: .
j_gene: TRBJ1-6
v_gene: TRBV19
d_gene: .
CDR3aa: CASSIENSPLHF
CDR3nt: TGTGCCAGTAGTATTGAGAACTCACCCCTCCACTTT

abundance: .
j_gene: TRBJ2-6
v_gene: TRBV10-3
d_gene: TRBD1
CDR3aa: CAIRPGQLSSGANVLTF
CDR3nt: TGTGCCATCAGACCGGGACAGCTGAGCTCTGGGGCCAACGTCCTGACTTTC

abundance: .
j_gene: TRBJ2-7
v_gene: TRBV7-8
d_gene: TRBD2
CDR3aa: CASSWGLVGGEQYF
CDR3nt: TGTGCCAGCAGCTGGGGACTAGTCGGCGGCGAGCAGTACTTC

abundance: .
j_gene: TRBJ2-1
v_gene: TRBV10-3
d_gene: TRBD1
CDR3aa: CATSGQGNNEQFF
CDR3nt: TGTGCCACCTCGGGACAGGGTAACAATGAGCAGTTCTTC

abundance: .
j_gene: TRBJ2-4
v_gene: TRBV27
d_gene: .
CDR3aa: CASSSDRAKNIQYF
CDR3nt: TGTGCCAGCAGTTCGGACAGAGCCAAAAACATTCAGTACTTC

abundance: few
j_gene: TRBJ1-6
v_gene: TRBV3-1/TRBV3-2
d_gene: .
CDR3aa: CASSQDRAYSPLHF
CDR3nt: TGTGCCAGCAGCCAAGACAGGGCCTATTCACCCCTCCACTTT

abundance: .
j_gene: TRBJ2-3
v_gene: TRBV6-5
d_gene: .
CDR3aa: CASSWASTDTQYF
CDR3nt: TGTGCCAGCAGTTGGGCCAGCACAGATACGCAGTATTTT

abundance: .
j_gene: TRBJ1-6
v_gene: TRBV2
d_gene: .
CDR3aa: CASSEGPTLSYNSPLHF
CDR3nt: TGTGCCAGCAGTGAAGGGCCGACACTCTCCTATAATTCACCCCTCCACTTT

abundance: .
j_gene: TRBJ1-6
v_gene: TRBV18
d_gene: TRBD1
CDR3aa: CASSPGTATSSYNSPLHF
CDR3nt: TGTGCCAGCTCACCCGGGACAGCGACTAGCTCCTATAATTCACCCCTCCACTTT

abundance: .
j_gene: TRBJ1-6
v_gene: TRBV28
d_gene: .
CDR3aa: CASSLMTGSYNSPLHF
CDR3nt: TGTGCCAGCAGTCTCATGACAGGCTCCTATAATTCACCCCTCCACTTT

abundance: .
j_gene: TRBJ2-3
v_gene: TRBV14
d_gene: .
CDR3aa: CASSQDREPGYTQYF
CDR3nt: TGTGCCAGCAGCCAAGATCGGGAGCCGGGATATACGCAGTATTTT

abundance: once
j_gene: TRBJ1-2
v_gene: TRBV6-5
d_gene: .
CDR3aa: CASRDTSNYGYTF
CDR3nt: TGTGCCAGCAGGGACACCTCTAACTATGGCTACACCTTC

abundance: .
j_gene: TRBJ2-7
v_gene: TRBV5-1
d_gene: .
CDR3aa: CASSLPDGNEQYF
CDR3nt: TGCGCCAGCAGCCTCCCTGATGGCAACGAGCAGTACTTC

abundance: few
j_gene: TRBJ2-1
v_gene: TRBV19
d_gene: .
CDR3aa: CASSLSSGEVYNEQFF
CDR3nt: TGTGCCAGTAGCCTATCGTCGGGAGAAGTGTACAATGAGCAGTTCTTC

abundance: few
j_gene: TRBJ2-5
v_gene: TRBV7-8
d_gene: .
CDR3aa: CASSSKETQYF
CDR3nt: TGTGCCAGCAGCTCAAAAGAGACCCAGTACTTC

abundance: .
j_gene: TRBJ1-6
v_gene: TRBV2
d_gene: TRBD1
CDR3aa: CASSYNRDSNSPLHF
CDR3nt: TGTGCCAGCAGCTACAACCGGGACAGTAATTCACCCCTCCACTTT

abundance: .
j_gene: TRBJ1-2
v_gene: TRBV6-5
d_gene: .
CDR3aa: CASSTGGGFSGYTF
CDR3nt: TGTGCCAGCAGCACGGGGGGCGGATTCTCTGGCTACACCTTC

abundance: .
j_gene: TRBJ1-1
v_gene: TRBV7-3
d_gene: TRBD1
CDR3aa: CASSLTGVTEAFF
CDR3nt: TGTGCCAGCAGCCTAACAGGGGTCACTGAAGCTTTCTTT

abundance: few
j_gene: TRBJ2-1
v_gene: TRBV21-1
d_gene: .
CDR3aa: CASSKGGTADNEQFF
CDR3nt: TGTGCCAGCAGCAAAGGGGGGACAGCTGACAATGAGCAGTTCTTC

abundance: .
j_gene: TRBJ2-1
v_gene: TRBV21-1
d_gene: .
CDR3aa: CASSKVFSGGSEQFF
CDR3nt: TGTGCCAGCAGCAAAGTATTTTCGGGGGGCAGTGAGCAGTTCTTC

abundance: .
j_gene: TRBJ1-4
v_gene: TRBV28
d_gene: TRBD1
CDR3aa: CASSLRTGLGEKLFF
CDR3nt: TGTGCCAGCAGTTTAAGGACAGGGCTGGGTGAAAAACTGTTTTTT

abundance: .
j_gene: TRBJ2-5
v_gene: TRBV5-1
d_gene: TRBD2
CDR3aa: CASSLKTGGQKFYF
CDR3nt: TGCGCCAGCAGCTTGAAGACGGGAGGGCAAAAATTCTACTTC

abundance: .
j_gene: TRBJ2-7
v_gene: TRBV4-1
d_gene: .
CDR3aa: CASSQDGSGSYEQYF
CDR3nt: TGCGCCAGCAGCCAAGACGGGAGCGGATCCTACGAGCAGTACTTC

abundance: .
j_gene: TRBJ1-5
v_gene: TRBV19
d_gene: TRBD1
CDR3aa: CASSIGRDRLLQPQHF
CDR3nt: TGTGCCAGTAGTATAGGCCGGGACAGGTTACTTCAGCCCCAGCATTTT

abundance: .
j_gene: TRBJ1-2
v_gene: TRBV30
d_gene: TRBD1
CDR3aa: CAWSEGAGYGYTF
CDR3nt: TGTGCCTGGAGTGAGGGGGCAGGATATGGCTACACCTTC

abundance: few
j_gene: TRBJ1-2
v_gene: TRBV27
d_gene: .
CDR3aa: CASSLRGAPGYTF
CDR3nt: TGTGCCAGCAGTTTACGGGGGGCGCCGGGCTACACCTTC

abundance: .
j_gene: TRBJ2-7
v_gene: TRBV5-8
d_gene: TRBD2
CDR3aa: CASSATSGRVYYEQYF
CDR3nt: TGTGCCAGCAGCGCAACTAGCGGGAGGGTCTACTACGAGCAGTACTTC

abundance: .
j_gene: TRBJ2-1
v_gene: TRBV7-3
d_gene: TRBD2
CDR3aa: CASSPTSSGNNEQFF
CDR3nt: TGTGCCAGCAGCCCTACTTCTAGCGGAAACAATGAGCAGTTCTTC

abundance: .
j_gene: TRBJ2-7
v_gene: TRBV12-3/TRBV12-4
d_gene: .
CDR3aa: CASSVTGPHEQYF
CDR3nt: TGTGCCAGCAGTGTCACAGGGCCCCACGAGCAGTACTTC

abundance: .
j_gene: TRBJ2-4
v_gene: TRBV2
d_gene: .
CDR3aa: CASTPGGLAKNIQYF
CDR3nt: TGTGCCAGCACTCCCGGCGGGCTAGCCAAAAACATTCAGTACTTC

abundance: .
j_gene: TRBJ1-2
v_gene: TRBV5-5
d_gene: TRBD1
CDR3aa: CASSPGQGANYGYTF
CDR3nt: TGTGCCAGCAGCCCAGGACAGGGGGCAAACTATGGCTACACCTTC

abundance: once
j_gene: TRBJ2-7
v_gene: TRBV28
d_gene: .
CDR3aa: CASRAGGGDEQYF
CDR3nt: TGTGCCAGCAGAGCTGGGGGCGGCGACGAGCAGTACTTC

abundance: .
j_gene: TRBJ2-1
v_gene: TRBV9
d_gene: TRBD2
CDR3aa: CATGTSGSSYNEQFF
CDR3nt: TGTGCCACCGGGACTAGCGGGAGCTCCTACAATGAGCAGTTCTTC

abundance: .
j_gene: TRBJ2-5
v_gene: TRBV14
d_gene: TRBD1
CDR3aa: CASSQDTGAQETQYF
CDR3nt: TGTGCCAGCAGCCAAGATACAGGGGCCCAAGAGACCCAGTACTTC

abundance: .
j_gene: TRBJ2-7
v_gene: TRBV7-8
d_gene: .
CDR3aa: CASSADWYEQYF
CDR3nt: TGTGCCAGCAGCGCGGACTGGTACGAGCAGTACTTC

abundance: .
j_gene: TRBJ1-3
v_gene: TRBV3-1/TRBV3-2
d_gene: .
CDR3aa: CASSQDGGTGNTIYF
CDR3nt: TGTGCCAGCAGCCAAGACGGAGGGACTGGAAACACCATATATTTT

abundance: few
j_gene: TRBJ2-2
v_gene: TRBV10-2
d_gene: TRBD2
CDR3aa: CASSGLAGGPGELFF
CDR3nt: TGCGCCAGCAGTGGACTAGCGGGGGGACCCGGGGAGCTGTTTTTT

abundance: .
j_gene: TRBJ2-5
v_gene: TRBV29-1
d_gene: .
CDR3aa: CSVDRDYQETQYF
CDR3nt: TGCAGCGTTGACAGGGATTACCAAGAGACCCAGTACTTC

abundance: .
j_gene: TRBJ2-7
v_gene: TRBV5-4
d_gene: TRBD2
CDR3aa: CASSPLAGASYEQYF
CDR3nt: TGTGCCAGCAGCCCACTAGCGGGAGCGTCCTACGAGCAGTACTTC

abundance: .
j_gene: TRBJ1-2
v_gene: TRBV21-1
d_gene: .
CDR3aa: CASSTLGQGDNYGYTF
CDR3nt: TGTGCCAGCAGCACCTTAGGACAGGGGGATAACTATGGCTACACCTTC

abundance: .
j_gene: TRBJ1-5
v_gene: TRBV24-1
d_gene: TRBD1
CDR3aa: CATSDLPGTAHSNQPQHF
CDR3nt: TGTGCCACCAGTGATTTGCCAGGGACAGCCCATAGCAATCAGCCCCAGCATTTT

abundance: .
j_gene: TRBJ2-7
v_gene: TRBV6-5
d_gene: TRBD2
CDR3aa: CASRAGRGVYEQYF
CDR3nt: TGTGCCAGCAGAGCCGGGAGGGGGGTCTACGAGCAGTACTTC

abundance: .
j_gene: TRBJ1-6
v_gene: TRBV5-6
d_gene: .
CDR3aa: CASSLRRSGIRDSPLHF
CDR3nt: TGTGCCAGCAGCTTACGAAGGTCAGGGATACGGGATTCACCCCTCCACTTT

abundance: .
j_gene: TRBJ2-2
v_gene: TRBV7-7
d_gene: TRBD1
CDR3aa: CASSLDPTGGELFF
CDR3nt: TGTGCTAGCAGCTTGGACCCGACAGGGGGGGAGCTGTTTTTT

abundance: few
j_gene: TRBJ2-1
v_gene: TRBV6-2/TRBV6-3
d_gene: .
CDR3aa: CASSYDLGYRSSYNEQFF
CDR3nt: TGTGCCAGCAGTTACGACCTTGGATATAGGAGCTCCTACAATGAGCAGTTCTTC

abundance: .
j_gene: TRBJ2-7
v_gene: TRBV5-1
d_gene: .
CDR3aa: CASSPGAGQINEQYF
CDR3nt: TGCGCCAGCAGCCCAGGCGCGGGGCAGATCAACGAGCAGTACTTC

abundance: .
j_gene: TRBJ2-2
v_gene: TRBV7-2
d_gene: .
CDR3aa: CASSWSSGNTGELFF
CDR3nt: TGTGCCAGCAGCTGGAGTAGCGGAAACACCGGGGAGCTGTTTTTT

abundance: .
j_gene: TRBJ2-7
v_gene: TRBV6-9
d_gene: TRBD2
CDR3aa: CASSYSETSGRALHEQYF
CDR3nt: TGTGCCAGCAGTTATTCGGAGACTAGCGGGAGGGCCCTCCACGAGCAGTACTTC

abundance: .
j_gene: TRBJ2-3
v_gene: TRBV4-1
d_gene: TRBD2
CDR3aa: CASSQGLAGTDTQYF
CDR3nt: TGCGCCAGCAGCCAAGGACTAGCAGGCACAGATACGCAGTATTTT

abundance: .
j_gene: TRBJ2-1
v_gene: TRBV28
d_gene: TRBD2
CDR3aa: CASSWGSGSQKQFF
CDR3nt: TGTGCCAGCAGTTGGGGTAGCGGGAGCCAAAAGCAGTTCTTC

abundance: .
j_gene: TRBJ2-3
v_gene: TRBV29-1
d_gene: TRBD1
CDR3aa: CSGDRGGTDTQYF
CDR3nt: TGCAGCGGAGACAGGGGGGGCACAGATACGCAGTATTTT